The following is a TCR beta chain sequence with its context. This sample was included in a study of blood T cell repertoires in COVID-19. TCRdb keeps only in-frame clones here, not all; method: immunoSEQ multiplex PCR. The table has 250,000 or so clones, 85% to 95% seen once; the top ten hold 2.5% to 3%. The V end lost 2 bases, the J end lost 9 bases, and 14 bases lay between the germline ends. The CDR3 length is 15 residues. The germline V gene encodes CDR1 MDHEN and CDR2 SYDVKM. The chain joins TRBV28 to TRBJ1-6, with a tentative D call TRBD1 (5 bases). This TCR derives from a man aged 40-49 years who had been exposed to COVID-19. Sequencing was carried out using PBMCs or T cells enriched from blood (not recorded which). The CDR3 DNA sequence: TGTGCCAGCAGTTTAGGGAGGGGCAGGGTTTCACCCCTCCACTTT. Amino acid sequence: CASSLGRGRVSPLHF.